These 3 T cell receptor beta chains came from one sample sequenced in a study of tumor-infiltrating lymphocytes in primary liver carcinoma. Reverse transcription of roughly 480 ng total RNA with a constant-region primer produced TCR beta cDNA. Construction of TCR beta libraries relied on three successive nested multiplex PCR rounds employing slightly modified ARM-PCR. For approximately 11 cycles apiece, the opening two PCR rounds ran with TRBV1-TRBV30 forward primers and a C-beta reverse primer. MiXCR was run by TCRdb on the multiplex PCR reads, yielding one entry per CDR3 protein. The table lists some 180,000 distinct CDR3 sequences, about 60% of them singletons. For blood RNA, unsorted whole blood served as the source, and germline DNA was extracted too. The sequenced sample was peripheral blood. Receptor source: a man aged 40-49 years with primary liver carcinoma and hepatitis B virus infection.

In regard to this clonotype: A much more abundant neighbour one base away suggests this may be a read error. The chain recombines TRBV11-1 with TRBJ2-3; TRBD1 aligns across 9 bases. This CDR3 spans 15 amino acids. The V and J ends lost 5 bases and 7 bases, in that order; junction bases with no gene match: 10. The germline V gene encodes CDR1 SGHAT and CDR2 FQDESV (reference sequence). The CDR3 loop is CASSPTGGPPNTQYF. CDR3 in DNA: TGTGCCAGCAGCCCGACAGGGGGGCCCCCTAATACGCAGTATTTT.

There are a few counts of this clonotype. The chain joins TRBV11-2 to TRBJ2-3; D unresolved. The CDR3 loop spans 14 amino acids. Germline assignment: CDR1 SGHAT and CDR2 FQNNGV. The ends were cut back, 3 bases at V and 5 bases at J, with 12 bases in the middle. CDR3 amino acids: CASSLTPLRDTQYF. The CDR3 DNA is TGTGCCAGCAGCTTGACTCCTCTTAGAGATACGCAGTATTTT.

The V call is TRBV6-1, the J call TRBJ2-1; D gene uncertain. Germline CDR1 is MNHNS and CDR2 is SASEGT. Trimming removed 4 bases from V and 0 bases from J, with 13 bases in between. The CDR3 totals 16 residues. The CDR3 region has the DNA TGTGCCAGCAGTGGCCTTAGTGCGAGCTCCTACAATGAGCAGTTCTTC. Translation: CASSGLSASSYNEQFF.